The next 18 T cell receptor beta chains were all read from a single sample in a study of T-cell reconstitution after alpha-beta-depleted transplantation in children. Using unique molecular identifiers, the investigators prepared the TCRbeta library. TCRdb reprocessed the PCR reads with MiXCR, giving one entry per CDR3 protein. The table records 200,000 to 250,000 distinct CDR3 sequences, roughly 7.7% of them present only once. Source: PBMCs, mostly from graft donor cells, taken 180 days after TCRalphabeta/CD19-depleted stem cell transplant. The receptors stem from a male patient aged 10 to 17 who had a stem cell transplant for acute lymphoblastic leukemia, so the T cells may come from the graft donor.

This clonotype was seen ten or more times. The chain joins TRBV18 to TRBJ2-6; TRBD1 matches at 7 bases. Germline CDR1 reads KGHSH; CDR2 reads LQKENI. The V segment lost 5 bases and the J segment 2 bases; nucleotides outside the gene matches: 3. CDR3 length equals 15 residues. Here the CDR3 reads CASSFDRAGANVLTF. In DNA, the CDR3 is TGTGCCAGCTCATTCGACAGGGCTGGGGCCAACGTCCTGACTTTC. The whole variable domain, filled in from reference TRBV18 and TRBJ2-6, reads NAGVMQNPRHLVRRRGQEARLRCSPMKGHSHVYWYRQLPEEGLKFMVYLQKENIIDESGMPKERFSAEFPKEGPSILRIQQVVRGDSAAYFCASSFDRAGANVLTFGAGSRLTVL.

At least ten counts were recorded for this clonotype. The chain combines TRBV5-5 with TRBJ2-7, with D perhaps TRBD1 (5 bases). In germline, CDR1 is SGHKS, CDR2 YYEKEE (reference sequence). This CDR3 spans 12 amino acids. Trimming took off 2 bases at V and 4 bases at J, with 7 bases between the two ends. The CDR3 DNA is TGTGCCAGCAGCTTTCAGGGTTACGAGCAGTACTTC. Protein sequence: CASSFQGYEQYF.

As for this clonotype: A much bigger clone sits one base away, suggesting this may be a read error. The chain is built from TRBV20-1 and TRBJ2-5; TRBD2 matches 12 bases. The CDR3 has 15 residues. Per germline, CDR1 DFQATT and CDR2 SNEGSKA (reference sequence). Germline trimming cut 3 bases from V and 4 bases from J; bases unmatched to any gene: 6. The DNA of the CDR3 is TGCAGTGCTAGTGGACTAGCGGGGTCCGGAGAGACCCAGTACTTC. It yields the protein CSASGLAGSGETQYF.

Of note for this clonotype: A single base separates this from a much larger clone, so it may be a read error. This chain joins TRBV4-1 and TRBJ1-1; D perhaps matches TRBD1 (5 bases). The CDR3 is 14 amino acids. V was trimmed by 1 base and J by 5 bases, leaving 11 bases between them. Germline loops: CDR1 MGHRA, CDR2 YSYEKL. CDR3 nucleotide sequence: TGCGCCAGCAGCCAAGGAGGGGTCGGTACTGAAGCTTTCTTT. It yields the protein CASSQGGVGTEAFF.

This clonotype showed up many times. The gene calls are TRBV29-1 and TRBJ2-2; 9 bases map to TRBD1. With 2 bases clipped from V and 6 bases from J, the junction kept 10 bases outside the gene matches. CDR3 length: 16 residues. Per germline, CDR1 SQVTM and CDR2 ANQGSEA. The DNA for the CDR3 is TGCAGCGTTGAAACGCGGTCGGGACAGGGAGCCGGGGAGCTGTTTTTT. It encodes CSVETRSGQGAGELFF.

In its sample, this clonotype was seen many times. The genes are TRBV12-3 or TRBV12-4 and TRBJ1-6; 7 bases agree with TRBD1. Trimming removed 7 bases from V and 4 bases from J; junction bases left unmatched: 7. The CDR3 is 15 amino acids. CDR3 in amino acids: CASIRQGQYNSPLHF. The CDR3 DNA reads TGTGCCAGCATTCGACAGGGCCAATATAATTCACCCCTCCACTTT.

This clonotype was counted at least ten times. No DNA is shown, since the ends of the CDR3 on it are uncertain; the CDR3 is the one TCRdb lists. The V call is TRBV4-1, the J call TRBJ2-2. The CDR3 is made up of 16 amino acids, end residues included. Germline V gene sequence: CDR1 MGHRA, CDR2 YSYEKL. CDR3 protein: CASSQLDLWNTGSCFF.

As for this clonotype: This may be a read error, as it is one base from a much larger clone. V gene TRBV5-1 combines with J gene TRBJ2-7, with 7 bases that match TRBD1. Per germline, CDR1 SGHRS and CDR2 YFSETQ. CDR3 length: 16 residues. The CDR3 DNA is TGCGCCAGCAGCTTTGGGAACCGGGACAGCTCCTACGAGCAGTGCTTC. This gives the protein CASSFGNRDSSYEQCF.

This clonotype was seen at least ten times. The rearrangement links TRBV12-3 or TRBV12-4 to TRBJ1-4; D is unclear. This CDR3 comprises 13 residues. V dropped 6 bases and J dropped 8 bases, with 13 bases sitting between them. CDR3 in amino acids: CASSPPGEEKLFF. The DNA for the CDR3 is TGTGCCAGCAGCCCCCCAGGAGAAGAAAAACTGTTTTTT.

V gene TRBV20-1 combines with J gene TRBJ1-6; D uncertain. The length of the CDR3 is 14 residues. V was cut by 2 bases and J by 4 bases, with 9 bases left in between. In germline, CDR1 is DFQATT, CDR2 SNEGSKA (reference sequence). Here the CDR3 DNA reads TGCAGTGCTAGACAGGCCACTTATAATTCACCCCTCCACTTT. Residues: CSARQATYNSPLHF.

Note on this clonotype: A much larger clone sits a single nucleotide away, making a read error possible. The J gene is TRBJ2-7, the V gene TRBV5-1; maybe TRBD2 (7 bases). CDR3 length: 18 residues. CDR1 is SGHRS, CDR2 YFSETQ, per germline. Deletions cut 0 bases from V and 4 bases from J, with 23 bases between. In DNA, the CDR3 is TGCGCCAGCAGCTTGGGTCCTTCGGGGGCTCGCGGGAGTTACGAGCAGTACTTC. This codes for CASSLGPSGARGSYEQYF.

The sample holds many counts of this clonotype. V and J are TRBV25-1 and TRBJ1-2; TRBD1 aligns across 12 bases. V dropped 5 bases and J dropped 6; count of bases not matched to a gene: 7. The CDR3 contains 15 residues. Germline assignment: CDR1 MGHDK and CDR2 SYGVNS. The CDR3 loop reads CASSTPGTGGNGYTF. CDR3 nucleotide sequence: TGTGCCAGCAGTACCCCCGGGACAGGGGGCAATGGCTACACCTTC.

This clonotype was detected many times. The chain combines TRBV4-1 with TRBJ2-1; D may correspond to TRBD1 or TRBD2 (5 bases each). Germline assignment: CDR1 MGHRA and CDR2 YSYEKL. Trimming shortened V by 8 bases and J by 4 bases, and 15 bases separated the two germline ends. The CDR3 runs 14 residues. The CDR3 protein is CASGWDPEYNEQFF. In nucleotides, the CDR3 is TGCGCCAGCGGCTGGGACCCCGAGTACAATGAGCAGTTCTTC.

This clonotype occurred many times. This sequence joins TRBV12-3 or TRBV12-4 and TRBJ2-2; 7 positions agree with TRBD1. CDR3 length: 15 residues. With 5 bases clipped from V and 4 bases from J, the junction kept 7 bases outside the gene matches. CDR3 loop: CASSVRAGGTGELFF. Written as DNA, the CDR3 is TGTGCCAGCAGTGTAAGGGCAGGGGGCACCGGGGAGCTGTTTTTT.

Many counts were recorded for this clonotype. The gene calls are TRBV5-1 and TRBJ2-3; 13 bases are shared with TRBD2. CDR3 size: 17 residues. J was trimmed by 3 bases and V by 3 bases; bases with no gene match: 7. Germline V gives CDR1 SGHRS, CDR2 YFSETQ. Written as DNA, the CDR3 is TGCGCCAGCAGCTCAGGGACTAGCGGGACACTTACAGATACGCAGTATTTT. Residues: CASSSGTSGTLTDTQYF.

The rearrangement joins TRBV12-5 to TRBJ1-2; no definite D call. The CDR3 consists of 14 residues. Trimming cost V 1 base and J 2 bases, with 8 bases left between them. In germline, CDR1 is LGHNT, CDR2 FRNRAP. The CDR3 here is CASGLATPNYGYTF. The CDR3 bases are TGTGCTAGTGGTTTGGCGACACCCAACTATGGCTACACCTTC.

The sample holds many counts of this clonotype. The V and J genes are TRBV6-4 and TRBJ2-1; 15 bases map to TRBD2. Germline CDR1 reads MRHNA; CDR2 reads SNTAGT. Trimming took 0 bases from V and 0 from J; bases not matched to a gene: 9. The CDR3 is 21 residues long. The CDR3 DNA reads TGTGCCAGCAGTGACTCGAGGGGACTAGCGGGGGGTATCAGCTCCTACAATGAGCAGTTCTTC. Its protein product is CASSDSRGLAGGISSYNEQFF.

The chain couples TRBV6-5 to TRBJ2-1; D uncertain. The V and J ends lost 2 bases and 9 bases respectively, with 14 bases between them. Germline values: CDR1 MNHEY, CDR2 SVGAGI. The CDR3 loop spans 14 amino acids. CDR3: CASSYGRIAAEQFF. The CDR3 coding sequence is TGTGCCAGCAGTTACGGACGGATCGCCGCTGAGCAGTTCTTC.